This T cell receptor (beta chain) was captured by sequencing in a study of T cell responses to AZD1222 COVID-19 vaccine. V was clipped by 4 bases and J by 1 base, with 14 bases between them. The germline CDR1 and CDR2 sequences are SGDLS and YYNGEE. This CDR3 comprises 15 residues. Profiling relied on immunoSEQ multiplex PCR, and the TCRdb table lists in-frame clones only, not all of them. The table includes under 200,000 clones, roughly nine tenths detected once. The source material was peripheral blood, sampled 28 days after the second dose of the MenACWY control vaccine. The receptor's source is an adult who received the MenACWY meningococcal vaccine as a control. The rearrangement joins TRBV9 to TRBJ1-1; no reliable D call. CDR3 coding DNA: TGTGCCAGCAGCCAAGGTAGGGATCGGAACACTGAAGCTTTCTTT. Translating it yields CASSQGRDRNTEAFF. Combining the CDR3 with reference TRBV9 and TRBJ1-1 gives the whole variable domain DSGVTQTPKHLITATGQRVTLRCSPRSGDLSVYWYQQSLDQGLQFLIQYYNGEERAKGNILERFSAQQFPDLHSELNLSSLELGDSALYFCASSQGRDRNTEAFFGQGTRLTVV.